Listed below are T cell receptor beta chains from one sample, sequenced in a study of somatic mutations in cytotoxic T cells in rheumatoid arthritis. The data were produced by immunoSEQ multiplex PCR, yet TCRdb's version contains in-frame clones alone and is incomplete. In the table there are 7,500 to 9,000 clones, more than 60% of which are singletons. What was sequenced was CD8+ T cells sorted from blood. Receptor source: an adult with rheumatoid arthritis. Each CDR3 is given with its conserved first and last residue. A D gene is named only where the DNA matches it firmly. Some rows have no size entry. The others give once, few or many, or a class for an expanded clone.

abundance | j_gene | v_gene | d_gene | CDR3nt | CDR3aa
NA | TRBJ2-5 | TRBV27 | NA | TGTGCCAGCAGTTTAGGGGGCTTCGCGACCCAGTACTTC | CASSLGGFATQYF
NA | TRBJ2-5 | TRBV5-8 | NA | TGTGCCAGCAGCCCCAGACAGTACCAAGAGACCCAGTACTTC | CASSPRQYQETQYF
NA | TRBJ1-5 | TRBV19 | TRBD1 | TGTGCCAGTAGTTCGTGGGCCGGGACAGGGGGAATTTATAGCAATCAGCCCCAGCATTTT | CASSSWAGTGGIYSNQPQHF
NA | TRBJ2-6 | TRBV10-3 | NA | TGTGCCATCAGGAATCTCTCTGGGGCCAACGTCCTGACTTTC | CAIRNLSGANVLTF
NA | TRBJ2-2 | TRBV4-3 | NA | TGCGCCAGCAGCCAAGAATACCCCGGGGAGCTGTTTTTT | CASSQEYPGELFF
NA | TRBJ2-2 | TRBV11-2 | NA | TGTGCCAGCAGCTTAGCTCGAGGCCCGCGAGCCGGGGAGCTGTTTTTT | CASSLARGPRAGELFF
NA | TRBJ2-3 | TRBV9 | TRBD1 | TGTGCCAGCAGCCCCGACAGGGTAACAGATACGCAGTATTTT | CASSPDRVTDTQYF
NA | TRBJ1-1 | TRBV6-5 | NA | TGTGCCAGCAGTTACGATACCCTGACTGAAGCTTTCTTT | CASSYDTLTEAFF
NA | TRBJ1-6 | TRBV5-4 | NA | TGTGCCAGCAGTTCCGACAGTTATAATTCACCCCTCCACTTT | CASSSDSYNSPLHF
NA | TRBJ2-5 | TRBV11-2 | NA | TGTGCCAGCAGCCCACAAGATGGGTGGGCACAAGAGACCCAGTACTTC | CASSPQDGWAQETQYF
NA | TRBJ1-3 | TRBV6-5 | NA | TGTGCCAGCAGTTACGTGCCAGCTGGAAACACCATATATTTT | CASSYVPAGNTIYF
NA | TRBJ1-2 | TRBV27 | NA | TGTGCCAGCAGTCCGGGACGGAACTATGGCTACACCTTC | CASSPGRNYGYTF
NA | TRBJ1-1 | TRBV6-1 | NA | TGTGCCAGCAGTGAAGCACGGCGGCAGCACACTGAAGCTTTCTTT | CASSEARRQHTEAFF
NA | TRBJ1-2 | TRBV28 | NA | TGTGCCAGCAGTTTAGAACGGTACTATGGCTACACCTTC | CASSLERYYGYTF
NA | TRBJ2-7 | TRBV5-6 | NA | TGTGCCAGCAGCGGCGGACAGACCTACGAGCAGTACTTC | CASSGGQTYEQYF
NA | TRBJ2-5 | TRBV12-5 | TRBD1 | TGTGCTAGTGGTTTGACCCACGGACAGGGCCAGACCCAGTACTTC | CASGLTHGQGQTQYF
NA | TRBJ1-1 | TRBV13 | TRBD1 | TGTGCCAGCAGCCGGACAGGCTTGAACACTGAAGCTTTCTTT | CASSRTGLNTEAFF
NA | TRBJ2-7 | TRBV5-5 | NA | TGTGCCAGCAGCTTGGAGGCCTACACGGGGTACGAGCAGTACTTC | CASSLEAYTGYEQYF
NA | TRBJ1-1 | TRBV27 | NA | TGTGCCAGCAGTTTCACGACAGCGAACACTGAAGCTTTCTTT | CASSFTTANTEAFF
NA | TRBJ2-3 | TRBV7-3 | TRBD2 | TGTGCCAGCAGCTTAACCGGGGGGGGAGATACGCAGTATTTT | CASSLTGGGDTQYF
NA | TRBJ1-5 | TRBV27 | NA | TGTGCCAGCAGCCTTCAGTATAGCAATCAGCCCCAGCATTTT | CASSLQYSNQPQHF
NA | TRBJ1-5 | TRBV7-8 | TRBD1 | TGTGCCAGCAGCTCTGGACAGGGCAATCAGCCCCAGCATTTT | CASSSGQGNQPQHF
NA | TRBJ1-1 | TRBV27 | TRBD1 | TGTGCCAGCAGTTTAGGGCCCCCGGGGGACAGGGGGACTGAAGCTTTCTTT | CASSLGPPGDRGTEAFF
few | TRBJ2-1 | TRBV2 | NA | TGTGCCAGCAGCGACTACAATGAGCAGTTCTTC | CASSDYNEQFF
NA | TRBJ1-3 | TRBV7-6 | NA | TGTGCCAGCAGCTTAGGCTTGGGGGAGCCTGGAAACACCATATATTTT | CASSLGLGEPGNTIYF
once | TRBJ2-2 | TRBV21-1 | NA | TGTGCCAGCAGCAAATTGAGGGGCTCGAACACCGGGGAGCTGTTTTTT | CASSKLRGSNTGELFF
NA | TRBJ2-5 | TRBV5-1 | NA | TGCGCCAGCAGCAGGGCCGGGGTTGGAGAGACCCAGTACTTC | CASSRAGVGETQYF
NA | TRBJ2-3 | TRBV15 | NA | TGTGCCACCAGCCCTGGGACCTTCACAGATACGCAGTATTTT | CATSPGTFTDTQYF
NA | TRBJ2-7 | TRBV4-2 | NA | TGTGCCAGCAGCCAAGGGCTAGGGGACTACGAGCAGTACTTC | CASSQGLGDYEQYF
NA | TRBJ2-1 | TRBV11-3 | NA | TGTGCCAGCAGCCCGGACCCGTACAATGAGCAGTTCTTC | CASSPDPYNEQFF
NA | TRBJ2-2 | TRBV6-5 | NA | TGTGCCAGCAGTTTGCGGCGGACCGGGGAGCTGTTTTTT | CASSLRRTGELFF
NA | TRBJ1-5 | TRBV5-1 | NA | TGCGCCAGCAGCCCCGAAAGGGGACGGATCAATCAGCCCCAGCATTTT | CASSPERGRINQPQHF
NA | TRBJ1-2 | TRBV6-5 | NA | TGTGCCAGCAGGACCGGACAGTTGAATACCTATGGCTACACCTTC | CASRTGQLNTYGYTF
NA | TRBJ2-3 | TRBV7-2 | NA | TGTGCCAGCAGCTTTAGCACCGGAGGAGATACGCAGTATTTT | CASSFSTGGDTQYF
NA | TRBJ1-1 | TRBV6-5 | TRBD1 | TGTGCCAGCAGCCACAGGGGTGGAAACACTGAAGCTTTCTTT | CASSHRGGNTEAFF
NA | TRBJ2-1 | TRBV7-2 | NA | TGTGCCAGCAGCCCGGGACCCTCCTACAATGAGCAGTTCTTC | CASSPGPSYNEQFF
NA | TRBJ2-1 | TRBV15 | NA | TGTGCCACCAGCAGAGGAACGTCAGAGTTCAATGAGCAGTTCTTC | CATSRGTSEFNEQFF
NA | TRBJ2-3 | TRBV30 | NA | TGTGCCTGGGGAGACGGTGACCCTGGGACAGATACGCAGTATTTT | CAWGDGDPGTDTQYF
NA | TRBJ2-3 | TRBV6-4 | TRBD2 | TGTGCCAGCAGTGACACAGCGGGAGGTGGCACAGATACGCAGTATTTT | CASSDTAGGGTDTQYF
NA | TRBJ1-5 | TRBV28 | NA | TGTGCCAGCAGCACCCCGGATTATAGCAATCAGCCCCAGCATTTT | CASSTPDYSNQPQHF
NA | TRBJ2-1 | TRBV4-3 | TRBD2 | TGCGCCAGCAGCCAAGAACGGGAGGCCTACAATGAGCAGTTCTTC | CASSQEREAYNEQFF
NA | TRBJ1-2 | TRBV10-1 | NA | TGCGCCAGCAGTGAGTCTCGGAGGTTAAATGGCTACACCTTC | CASSESRRLNGYTF
once | TRBJ2-1 | TRBV7-2 | TRBD1 | TGTGCCAGCAGCCCCTTAGGACAGGCCTCCTACAATGAGCAGTTCTTC | CASSPLGQASYNEQFF
once | TRBJ2-3 | TRBV2 | TRBD2 | TGTGCCAGCAGGCCCAGGGAGCGGGGGTGGACAGATACGCAGTATTTT | CASRPRERGWTDTQYF
NA | TRBJ2-6 | TRBV30 | NA | TGTGCCTGGAGTCCCCTGGGGGCTGGGGCCAACGTCCTGACTTTC | CAWSPLGAGANVLTF
NA | TRBJ1-3 | TRBV6-5 | NA | TGTGCCAGCAGTTACTATAGGGGCGGGTCAAACACCATATATTTT | CASSYYRGGSNTIYF
NA | TRBJ1-4 | TRBV19 | NA | TGTGCCGTCCAGAGGGCCGGAATTAATGAAAAACTGTTTTTT | CAVQRAGINEKLFF
NA | TRBJ2-5 | TRBV7-8 | TRBD1 | TGTGCCAGCAGCCGCGTCTCGACAGGGTTCGGTGAGACCCAGTACTTC | CASSRVSTGFGETQYF
NA | TRBJ2-2 | TRBV9 | NA | TGTGCCAGCAGCCCTATGAACACCGGGGAGCTGTTTTTT | CASSPMNTGELFF
NA | TRBJ2-7 | TRBV28 | TRBD1 | TGTGCCAGCAGTTTGTGGGACAGGTCCCAGGGGGAGCAGTACTTC | CASSLWDRSQGEQYF
NA | TRBJ2-3 | TRBV7-8 | TRBD1 | TGTGCCAGCAGCTCCGGGACAGGGGGATACACAGATACGCAGTATTTT | CASSSGTGGYTDTQYF
NA | TRBJ2-7 | TRBV7-2 | NA | TGTGCCAGCAGCTTCCCCCTAACCATCTCCTACGAGCAGTACTTC | CASSFPLTISYEQYF